This TCR beta chain was recovered during a study of T cells in Graves' hyperthyroidism and ophthalmopathy. Broader study findings: Peripheral blood also featured most of the thyroid clonotypes expanded above 0.001. Ophthalmopathy, as predicted by the model, came a median 6.5 months after the prediction.

Amplified regions were TCR beta CDR3 sequences from RNA transcripts. HTBI primers were used for first-round RT-PCR of the TCR CDR3. TCRdb re-derived calls from the multiplex PCR reads in MiXCR, one entry per CDR3 protein. The sample yields over 700,000 distinct CDR3 sequences, 35% to 40% seen once. At least ten counts were recorded for this clonotype. Its target is unknown. Among the patients, aged 18 to 65, hyperthyroidism was newly diagnosed and had lasted under 2 months. The study left out patients who had uncontrolled infection, other autoimmune disease, pregnancy or lactation. This clonotype was sampled from a man aged 18 to 30 with Graves' hyperthyroidism. The sample comprised blood.

The DNA for the CDR3 is TGTGCCAGCAGCGGCGCCGAGCAGTACTTC. It encodes CASSGAEQYF. The rearrangement uses TRBV7-8 and TRBJ2-7; D is unresolved. Trimming cost V 5 bases and J 6 bases, with 5 bases left between them. There are 10 residues in the CDR3. Germline-derived CDR1 and CDR2 are SGHVS and FQNEAQ.